The clone carrying this T cell receptor (beta chain) occurred a few times. The CDR3 has 12 residues. Deletions cut 5 bases from V and 3 bases from J, with 8 bases between. Germline V gene lookup returns CDR1 DFQATT and CDR2 SNEGSKA (reference sequence). The data were obtained in a study of T cells in Graves' hyperthyroidism and ophthalmopathy. RNA transcripts yielded amplified TCR beta CDR3 regions. The TCR CDR3 first-round RT-PCR relied on the HTBI primer set. Via MiXCR, TCRdb re-called the multiplex PCR reads, giving one row per CDR3 protein. This table holds almost 600,000 distinct CDR3 sequences, roughly 14% found once.

The TCR originated in a woman aged 30 to 39 with Graves' hyperthyroidism that later progressed to Graves' ophthalmopathy. The sequenced sample was blood. The chain has TRBV20-1 and TRBJ1-3; D is uncertain. The CDR3, as DNA: TGCAGTGCTGAACGGTATGGAAACACCATATATTTT. Encoded protein: CSAERYGNTIYF.